These 2 T cell receptor beta chains came from one sample sequenced in a study of Tregs in tolerant kidney transplant recipients (dated by TCRdb to between 2018 and 2021). Receptors were amplified or captured by the immunoSEQ multiplex PCR assay. TCRdb mirrors the immuneACCESS table, restricted to in-frame sequences. Some clones are absent from its copies; in checked studies, under half trace to an unresolved V gene, and the reason for the others is unknown. The sample table shows approximately 82,000 clones, and over 85% are seen once. Jointly, the top ten make up 1.5% to 2% of the sample. The transplants used related donors with nonmyeloablative bone marrow transplantation, and mixed chimerism in the human trials was transient. The material was CD4+ T cells from blood (PBMCs), obtained 12 months after the transplant. These receptors were collected from a human patient who received a combined kidney and bone marrow transplant. Following a transplant, some T lymphocytes may have been derived from the graft donor.

This chain joins TRBV5-6 and TRBJ1-4; D gene unclear. Germline V gene data show CDR1 as SGHDT and CDR2 as YYEEEE. This CDR3 is 13 amino acids long. The germline V and J ends were trimmed by 7 bases and 4 bases, with 11 bases remaining between them. The CDR3 sequence is CASRGCLNEKLFF. The DNA of the CDR3 is TGTGCCAGCCGAGGATGCCTTAATGAAAAACTGTTTTTT. The whole variable domain, remainder taken from reference TRBV5-6 and TRBJ1-4, is DAGVTQSPTHLIKTRGQQVTLRCSPKSGHDTVSWYQQALGQGPQFIFQYYEEEERQRGNFPDRFSGHQFPNYSSELNVNALLLGDSALYLCASRGCLNEKLFFGSGTQLSVL.

The rearrangement uses TRBV4-3 and TRBJ2-7, with a tentative D call TRBD2 (5 bases). Trimming left V 0 bases short and J 6 bases short, with 15 bases between. This CDR3 spans 15 amino acids. Germline V lookup: CDR1 LGHNA, CDR2 YSLEER. The CDR3 DNA follows: TGCGCCAGCAGCCAAGAAATGGCACTGAGGGCCGAGCAGTACTTC. Translation: CASSQEMALRAEQYF.